A single T cell receptor (beta chain) is shown here with its context. These data originate in a study of blood T cell repertoires in COVID-19. Measured with immunoSEQ multiplex PCR; TCRdb has only the in-frame clones, and not every one. This table has about 94,000 clones, more than 65% appearing once. Per germline, CDR1 SEHNR and CDR2 FQNEAQ (reference sequence). This CDR3 spans 15 amino acids. V was clipped by 5 bases and J by 5 bases; unmatched bases: 5. Input material: peripheral blood. The chain combines TRBV7-9 with TRBJ1-5; the match to TRBD1 covers 11 bases. The TCR was taken from a man aged 55-75 years with acute or convalescent COVID-19. CDR3 sequence: CASSRGQGAHQPQHF. The CDR3 DNA follows: TGTGCCAGCAGCCGAGGACAGGGGGCGCATCAGCCCCAGCATTTT.